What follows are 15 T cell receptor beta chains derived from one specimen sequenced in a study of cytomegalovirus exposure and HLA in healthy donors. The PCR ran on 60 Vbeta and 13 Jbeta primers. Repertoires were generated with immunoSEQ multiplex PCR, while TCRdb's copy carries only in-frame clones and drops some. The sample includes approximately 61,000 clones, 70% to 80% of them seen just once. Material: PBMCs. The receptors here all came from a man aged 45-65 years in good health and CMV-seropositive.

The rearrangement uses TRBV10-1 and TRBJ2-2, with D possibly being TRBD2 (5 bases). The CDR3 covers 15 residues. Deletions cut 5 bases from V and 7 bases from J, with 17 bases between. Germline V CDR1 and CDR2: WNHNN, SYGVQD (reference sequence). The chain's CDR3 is CASSLGTSGDGELFF. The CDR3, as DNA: TGCGCCAGCAGTCTTGGTACGAGCGGCGACGGGGAGCTGTTTTTT.

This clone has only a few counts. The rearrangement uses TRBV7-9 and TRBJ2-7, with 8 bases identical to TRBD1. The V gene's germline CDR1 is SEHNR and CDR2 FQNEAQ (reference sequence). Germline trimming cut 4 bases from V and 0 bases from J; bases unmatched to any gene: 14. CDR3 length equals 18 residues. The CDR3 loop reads CASSSPLDRGGRSYEQYF. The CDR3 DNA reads TGTGCCAGCAGCTCACCCCTTGACAGGGGAGGACGCTCCTACGAGCAGTACTTC.

DNA of the CDR3: TGTGCCAGCAGCAGGGGGCCCCCAGGGCCGGGGCCCCAGCATTTT. Amino acids: CASSRGPPGPGPQHF. The gene calls are TRBV5-5 and TRBJ1-5; 7 nucleotides align to TRBD1. V shed 4 bases, J shed 9 bases, and the junction held 13 bases outside the gene matches. Germline assignment: CDR1 SGHKS and CDR2 YYEKEE (reference sequence). The CDR3 extends over 15 amino acids.

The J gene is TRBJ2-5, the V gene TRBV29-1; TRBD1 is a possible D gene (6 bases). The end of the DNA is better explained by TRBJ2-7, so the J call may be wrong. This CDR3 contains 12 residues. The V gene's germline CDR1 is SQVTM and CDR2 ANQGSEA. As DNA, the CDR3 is TGCAGCGCCGTGACAGGCTTTTACGAGCAGTACTTC. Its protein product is CSAVTGFYEQYF.

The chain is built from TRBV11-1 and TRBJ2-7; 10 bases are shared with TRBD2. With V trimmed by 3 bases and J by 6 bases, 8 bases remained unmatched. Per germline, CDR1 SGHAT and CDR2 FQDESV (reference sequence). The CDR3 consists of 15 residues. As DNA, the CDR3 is TGTGCCAGCAGCTTCATCAGGCTAGCGGGGGCCGAGCAGTACTTC. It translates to CASSFIRLAGAEQYF.

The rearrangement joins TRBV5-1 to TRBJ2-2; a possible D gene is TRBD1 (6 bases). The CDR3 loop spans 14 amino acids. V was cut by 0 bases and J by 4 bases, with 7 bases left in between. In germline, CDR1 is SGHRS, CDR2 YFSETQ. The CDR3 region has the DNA TGCGCCAGCAGCTTGGAGGGGGTCACCGGGGAGCTGTTTTTT. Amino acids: CASSLEGVTGELFF. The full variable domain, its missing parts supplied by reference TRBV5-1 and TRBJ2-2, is KAGVTQTPRYLIKTRGQQVTLSCSPISGHRSVSWYQQTPGQGLQFLFEYFSETQRNKGNFPGRFSGRQFSNSRSEMNVSTLELGDSALYLCASSLEGVTGELFFGEGSRLTVL.

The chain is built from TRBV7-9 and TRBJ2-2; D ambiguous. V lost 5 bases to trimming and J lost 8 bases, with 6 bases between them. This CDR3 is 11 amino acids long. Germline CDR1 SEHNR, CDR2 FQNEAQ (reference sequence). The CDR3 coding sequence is TGTGCCAGCAGCCCCGGGGGGGAGCTGTTTTTT. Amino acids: CASSPGGELFF.

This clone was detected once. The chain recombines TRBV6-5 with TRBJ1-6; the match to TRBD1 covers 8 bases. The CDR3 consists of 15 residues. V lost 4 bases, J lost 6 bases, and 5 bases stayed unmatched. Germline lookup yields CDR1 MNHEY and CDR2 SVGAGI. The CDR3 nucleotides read TGTGCCAGCAGTTGGACAGGGCTAAGTAATTCACCCCTCCACTTT. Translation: CASSWTGLSNSPLHF.

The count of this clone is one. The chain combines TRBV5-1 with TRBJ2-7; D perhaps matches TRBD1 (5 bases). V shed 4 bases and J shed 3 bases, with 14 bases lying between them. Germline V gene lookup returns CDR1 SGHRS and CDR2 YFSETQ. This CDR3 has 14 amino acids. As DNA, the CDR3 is TGCGCCAGCAGCCCAACCACAGGATTCTACGAGCAGTACTTC. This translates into CASSPTTGFYEQYF. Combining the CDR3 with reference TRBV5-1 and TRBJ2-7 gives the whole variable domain KAGVTQTPRYLIKTRGQQVTLSCSPISGHRSVSWYQQTPGQGLQFLFEYFSETQRNKGNFPGRFSGRQFSNSRSEMNVSTLELGDSALYLCASSPTTGFYEQYFGPGTRLTVT.

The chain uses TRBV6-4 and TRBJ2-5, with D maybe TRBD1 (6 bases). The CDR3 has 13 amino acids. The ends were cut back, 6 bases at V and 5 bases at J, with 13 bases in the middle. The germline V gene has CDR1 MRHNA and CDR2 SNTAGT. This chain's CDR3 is CASSQQGGETQYF. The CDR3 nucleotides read TGTGCCAGCAGCCAACAGGGCGGCGAGACCCAGTACTTC.

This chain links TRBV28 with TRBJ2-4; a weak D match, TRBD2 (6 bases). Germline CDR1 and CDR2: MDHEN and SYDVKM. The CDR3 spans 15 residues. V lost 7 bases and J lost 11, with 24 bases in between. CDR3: CASNPRTIYGMVQYF. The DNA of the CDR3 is TGTGCCAGCAACCCCCGGACTATTTACGGGATGGTTCAGTACTTC. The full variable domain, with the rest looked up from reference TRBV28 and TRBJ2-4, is DVKVTQSSRYLVKRTGEKVFLECVQDMDHENMFWYRQDPGLGLRLIYFSYDVKMKEKGDIPEGYSVSREKKERFSLILESASTNQTSMYLCASNPRTIYGMVQYFGAGTRLSVL.

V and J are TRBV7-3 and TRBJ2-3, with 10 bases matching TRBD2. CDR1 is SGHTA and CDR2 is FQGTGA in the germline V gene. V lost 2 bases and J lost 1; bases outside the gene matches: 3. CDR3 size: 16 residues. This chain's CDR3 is CASSLGLAGGTDTQYF. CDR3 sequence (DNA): TGTGCCAGCAGCTTAGGGCTAGCGGGAGGCACAGATACGCAGTATTTT. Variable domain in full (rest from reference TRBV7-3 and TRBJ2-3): GAGVSQTPSNKVTEKGKYVELRCDPISGHTALYWYRQSLGQGPEFLIYFQGTGAADDSGLPNDRFFAVRPEGSVSTLKIQRTERGDSAVYLCASSLGLAGGTDTQYFGPGTRLTVL.

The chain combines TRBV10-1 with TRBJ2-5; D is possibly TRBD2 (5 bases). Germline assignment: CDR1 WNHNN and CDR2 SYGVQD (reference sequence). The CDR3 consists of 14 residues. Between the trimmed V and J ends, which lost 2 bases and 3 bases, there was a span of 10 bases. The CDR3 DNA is TGCGCCAGCAGTGAGAGCGGACTGGAAGAGACCCAGTACTTC. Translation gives CASSESGLEETQYF.

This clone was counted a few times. The CDR3 nucleotides read TGTGCCATCAGTGGACAGGGTACCACTGAAGCTTTCTTT. Its translation is CAISGQGTTEAFF. The chain employs TRBV10-3 and TRBJ1-1; TRBD1 aligns across 7 bases. Germline CDR1 is ENHRY and CDR2 is SYGVKD. J gave up 4 bases and V 4 bases, and 3 bases lay outside the gene matches. The CDR3 sequence is 13 residues long.

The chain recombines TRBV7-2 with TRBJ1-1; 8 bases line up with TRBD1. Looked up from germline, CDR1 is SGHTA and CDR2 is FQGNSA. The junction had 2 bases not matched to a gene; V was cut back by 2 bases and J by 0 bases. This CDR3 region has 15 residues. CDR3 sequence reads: CASSLTGGMNTEAFF. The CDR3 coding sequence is TGTGCCAGCAGCTTAACAGGGGGGATGAACACTGAAGCTTTCTTT.